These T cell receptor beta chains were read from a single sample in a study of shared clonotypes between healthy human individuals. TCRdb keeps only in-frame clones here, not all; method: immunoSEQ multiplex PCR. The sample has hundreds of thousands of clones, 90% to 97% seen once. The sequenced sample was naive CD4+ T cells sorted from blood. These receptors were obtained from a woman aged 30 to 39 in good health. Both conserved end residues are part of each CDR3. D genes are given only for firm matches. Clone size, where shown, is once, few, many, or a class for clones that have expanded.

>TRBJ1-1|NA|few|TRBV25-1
CASSERENTEAFF
TGTGCCAGCAGTGAAAGGGAGAACACTGAAGCTTTCTTT
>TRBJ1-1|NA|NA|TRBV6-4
CASSYRVWVGEAFF
TGTGCCAGCAGTTACAGGGTCTGGGTAGGGGAAGCTTTCTTT
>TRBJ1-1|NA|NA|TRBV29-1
CSVAVFPRRYTEAFF
TGCAGCGTGGCAGTTTTTCCCCGGCGGTACACTGAAGCTTTCTTT
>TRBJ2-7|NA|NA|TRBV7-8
CASSPPLYLGYEQYF
TGTGCCAGCAGCCCGCCCCTTTATTTGGGCTACGAGCAGTACTTC
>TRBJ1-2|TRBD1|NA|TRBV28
CASGKTGENGYTF
TGTGCCAGCGGAAAGACAGGGGAAAATGGCTACACCTTC
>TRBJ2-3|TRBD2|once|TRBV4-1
CASSQGGLAGPLGTDTQYF
TGCGCCAGCAGCCAGGGGGGACTAGCGGGCCCCCTTGGAACAGATACGCAGTATTTT
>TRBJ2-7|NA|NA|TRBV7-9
CASSFTRAEQYF
TGTGCCAGCAGCTTTACTAGAGCCGAGCAGTACTTC
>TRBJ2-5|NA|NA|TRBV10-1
CASSENAFRGRQETQYF
TGCGCCAGCAGTGAGAACGCATTTAGGGGCCGGCAAGAGACCCAGTACTTC
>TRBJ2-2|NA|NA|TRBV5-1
CASSLGQNTGELFF
TGCGCCAGCAGCTTGGGCCAGAACACCGGGGAGCTGTTTTTT
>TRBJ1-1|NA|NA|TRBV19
CASSPLGALGGAFF
TGTGCCAGTAGCCCCCTCGGTGCCCTTGGAGGGGCTTTCTTT
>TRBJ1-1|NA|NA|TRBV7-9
CASSPWGTEAFF
TGTGCCAGCAGCCCATGGGGGACTGAAGCTTTCTTT
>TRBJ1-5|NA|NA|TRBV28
CASNLAGTQHF
TGTGCCAGCAACCTCGCCGGGACCCAGCATTTT
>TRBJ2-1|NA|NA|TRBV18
CASSLSVYNEQFF
TGTGCCAGCTCTCTGTCGGTATACAATGAGCAGTTCTTC
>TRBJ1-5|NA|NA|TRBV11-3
CASSSQPQHF
TGTGCCAGCAGCTCTCAGCCCCAGCATTTT
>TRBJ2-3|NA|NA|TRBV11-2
CASSFLGPDTQYF
TGTGCCAGCAGCTTTTTAGGGCCAGATACGCAGTATTTT
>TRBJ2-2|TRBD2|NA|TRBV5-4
CASSLIGGRGTGELFF
TGTGCCAGCAGCTTGATCGGCGGGAGAGGTACCGGGGAGCTGTTTTTT
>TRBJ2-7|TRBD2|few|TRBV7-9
CASSLAPSGHEQYF
TGTGCCAGCAGCTTAGCCCCTAGCGGACACGAGCAGTACTTC
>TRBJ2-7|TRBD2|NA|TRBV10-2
CASSYLADFYEQYF
TGCGCCAGCAGTTATCTAGCGGACTTCTACGAGCAGTACTTC